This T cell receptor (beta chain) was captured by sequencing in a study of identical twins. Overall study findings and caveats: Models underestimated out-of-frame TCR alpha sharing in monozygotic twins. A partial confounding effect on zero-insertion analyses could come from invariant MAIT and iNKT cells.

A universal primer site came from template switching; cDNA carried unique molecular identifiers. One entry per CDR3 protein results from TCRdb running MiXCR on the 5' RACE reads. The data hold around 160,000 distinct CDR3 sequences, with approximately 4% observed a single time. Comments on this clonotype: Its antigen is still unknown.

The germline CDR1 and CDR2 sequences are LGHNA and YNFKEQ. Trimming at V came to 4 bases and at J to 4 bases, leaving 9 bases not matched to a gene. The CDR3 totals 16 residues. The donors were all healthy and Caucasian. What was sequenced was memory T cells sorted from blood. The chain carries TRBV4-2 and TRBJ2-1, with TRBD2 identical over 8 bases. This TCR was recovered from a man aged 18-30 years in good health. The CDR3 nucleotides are TGTGCCAGCAGCCTAAGAAAGGCGGGAGGATACAATGAGCAGTTCTTC. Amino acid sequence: CASSLRKAGGYNEQFF.